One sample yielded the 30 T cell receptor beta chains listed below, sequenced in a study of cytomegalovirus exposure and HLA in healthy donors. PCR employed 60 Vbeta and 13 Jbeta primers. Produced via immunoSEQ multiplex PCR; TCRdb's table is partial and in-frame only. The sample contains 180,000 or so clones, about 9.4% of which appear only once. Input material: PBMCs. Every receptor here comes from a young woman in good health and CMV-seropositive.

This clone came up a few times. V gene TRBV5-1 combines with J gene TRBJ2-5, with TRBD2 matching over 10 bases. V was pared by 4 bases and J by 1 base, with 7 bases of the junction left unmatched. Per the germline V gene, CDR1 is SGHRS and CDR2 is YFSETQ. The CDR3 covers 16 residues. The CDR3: CASSTPLAGAQETQYF. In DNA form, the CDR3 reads TGCGCCAGCAGCACCCCCCTAGCGGGAGCCCAAGAGACCCAGTACTTC.

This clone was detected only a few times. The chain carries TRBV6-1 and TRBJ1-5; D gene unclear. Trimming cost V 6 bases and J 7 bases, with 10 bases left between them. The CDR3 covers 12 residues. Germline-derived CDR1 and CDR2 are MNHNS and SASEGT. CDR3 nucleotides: TGTGCCAGCAGACGGGAGGGACAGCCCCAGCATTTT. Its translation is CASRREGQPQHF.

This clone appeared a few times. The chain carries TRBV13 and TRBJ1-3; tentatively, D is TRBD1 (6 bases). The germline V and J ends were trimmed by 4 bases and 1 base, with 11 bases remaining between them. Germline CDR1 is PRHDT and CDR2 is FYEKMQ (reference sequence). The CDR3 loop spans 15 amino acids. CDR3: CASSSETGSGNTIYF. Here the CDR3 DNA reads TGTGCCAGCAGCTCTGAAACAGGGTCTGGAAACACCATATATTTT. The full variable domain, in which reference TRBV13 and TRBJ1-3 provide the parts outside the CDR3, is AAGVIQSPRHLIKEKRETATLKCYPIPRHDTVYWYQQGPGQDPQFLISFYEKMQSDKGSIPDRFSAQQFSDYHSELNMSSLELGDSALYFCASSSETGSGNTIYFGEGSWLTVV.

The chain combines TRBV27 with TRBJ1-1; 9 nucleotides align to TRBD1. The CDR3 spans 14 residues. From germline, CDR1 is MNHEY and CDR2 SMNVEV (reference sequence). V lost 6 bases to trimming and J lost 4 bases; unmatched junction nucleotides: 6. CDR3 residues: CASRDGQGSTEAFF. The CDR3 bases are TGTGCCAGCAGGGACGGACAGGGGAGCACTGAAGCTTTCTTT.

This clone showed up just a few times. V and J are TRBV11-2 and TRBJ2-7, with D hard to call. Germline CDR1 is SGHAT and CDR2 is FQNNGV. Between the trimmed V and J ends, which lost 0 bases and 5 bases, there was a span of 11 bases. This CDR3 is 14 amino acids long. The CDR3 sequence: CASSLDLALNEQYF. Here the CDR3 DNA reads TGTGCCAGCAGCTTAGATTTGGCTTTAAACGAGCAGTACTTC.

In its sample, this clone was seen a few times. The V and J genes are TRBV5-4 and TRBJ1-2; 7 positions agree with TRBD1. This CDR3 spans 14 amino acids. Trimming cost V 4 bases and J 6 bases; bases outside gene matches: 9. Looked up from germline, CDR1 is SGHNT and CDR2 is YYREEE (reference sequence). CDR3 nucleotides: TGTGCCAGCAGCCCACTACAGGGGAGAGATGGCTACACCTTC. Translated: CASSPLQGRDGYTF.

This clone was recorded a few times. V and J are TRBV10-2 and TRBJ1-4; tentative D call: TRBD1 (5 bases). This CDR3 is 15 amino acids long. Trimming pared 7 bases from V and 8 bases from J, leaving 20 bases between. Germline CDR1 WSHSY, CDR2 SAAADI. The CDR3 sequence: CASTKGRGDSEKLFF. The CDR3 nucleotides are TGCGCCAGCACTAAGGGGAGGGGAGACAGCGAAAAACTGTTTTTT.

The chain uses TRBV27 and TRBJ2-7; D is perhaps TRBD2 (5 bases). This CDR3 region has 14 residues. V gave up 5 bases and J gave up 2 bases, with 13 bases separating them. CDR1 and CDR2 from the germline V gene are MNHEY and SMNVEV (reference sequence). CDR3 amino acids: CASSPDYFPYEQYF. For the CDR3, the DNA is TGTGCCAGCAGTCCAGACTATTTCCCCTACGAGCAGTACTTC.

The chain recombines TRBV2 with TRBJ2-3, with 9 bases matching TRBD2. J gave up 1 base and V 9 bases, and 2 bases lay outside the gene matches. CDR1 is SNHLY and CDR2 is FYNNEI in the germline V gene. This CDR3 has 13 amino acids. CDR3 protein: CARGLARTDTQYF. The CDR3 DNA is TGTGCCAGAGGACTAGCGCGCACAGATACGCAGTATTTT.

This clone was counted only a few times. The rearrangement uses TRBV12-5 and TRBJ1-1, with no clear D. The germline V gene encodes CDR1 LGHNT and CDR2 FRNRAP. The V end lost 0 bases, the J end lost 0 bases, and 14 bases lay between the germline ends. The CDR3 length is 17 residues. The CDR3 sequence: CASGLVRLEVMNTEAFF. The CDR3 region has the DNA TGTGCTAGTGGTTTGGTACGATTAGAGGTGATGAACACTGAAGCTTTCTTT.

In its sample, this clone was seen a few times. Here the CDR3 reads CASSIMVGHEQYF. CDR3 bases: TGTGCCAGCAGCATCATGGTGGGGCACGAGCAGTACTTC. The chain joins TRBV9 to TRBJ2-7; D may be TRBD1 (5 bases). The CDR3 extends over 13 amino acids. Germline V gene sequence: CDR1 SGDLS, CDR2 YYNGEE. V was pared by 4 bases and J by 5 bases, with 13 bases between. Supplemented by reference TRBV9 and TRBJ2-7, the full variable domain reads DSGVTQTPKHLITATGQRVTLRCSPRSGDLSVYWYQQSLDQGLQFLIQYYNGEERAKGNILERFSAQQFPDLHSELNLSSLELGDSALYFCASSIMVGHEQYFGPGTRLTVT.

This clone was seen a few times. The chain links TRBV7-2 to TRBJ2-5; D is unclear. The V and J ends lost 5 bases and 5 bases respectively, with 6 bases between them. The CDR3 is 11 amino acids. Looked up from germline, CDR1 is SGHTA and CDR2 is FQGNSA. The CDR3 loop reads CASSPRETQYF. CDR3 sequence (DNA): TGTGCCAGCAGCCCCCGGGAGACCCAGTACTTC.

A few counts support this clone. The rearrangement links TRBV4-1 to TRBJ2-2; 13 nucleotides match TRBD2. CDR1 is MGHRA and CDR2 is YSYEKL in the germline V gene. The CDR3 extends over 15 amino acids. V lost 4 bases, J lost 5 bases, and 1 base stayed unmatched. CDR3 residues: CASSRGLAGTGELFF. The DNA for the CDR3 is TGCGCCAGCAGCCGGGGACTAGCGGGAACCGGGGAGCTGTTTTTT.

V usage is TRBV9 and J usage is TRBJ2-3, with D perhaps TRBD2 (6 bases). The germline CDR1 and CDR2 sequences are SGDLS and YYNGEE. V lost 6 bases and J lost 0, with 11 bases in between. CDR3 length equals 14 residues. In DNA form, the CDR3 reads TGTGCCAGCAACCCGGGGGTGAGCACAGATACGCAGTATTTT. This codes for CASNPGVSTDTQYF.

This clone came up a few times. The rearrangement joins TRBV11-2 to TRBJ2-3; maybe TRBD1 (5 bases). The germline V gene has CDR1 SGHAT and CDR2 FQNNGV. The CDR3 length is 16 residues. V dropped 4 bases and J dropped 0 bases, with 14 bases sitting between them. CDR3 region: CASSSARQGSTDTQYF. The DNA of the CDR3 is TGTGCCAGCAGCTCCGCGAGGCAGGGAAGCACAGATACGCAGTATTTT. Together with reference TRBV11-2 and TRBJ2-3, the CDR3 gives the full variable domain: EAGVAQSPRYKIIEKRQSVAFWCNPISGHATLYWYQQILGQGPKLLIQFQNNGVVDDSQLPKDRFSAERLKGVDSTLKIQPAKLEDSAVYLCASSSARQGSTDTQYFGPGTRLTVL.

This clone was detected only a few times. CDR3: CATSDTSNEQFF. Here the CDR3 DNA reads TGCGCCACCTCAGACACTTCCAATGAGCAGTTCTTC. The chain couples TRBV5-1 to TRBJ2-1; D gene uncertain. Trimming pared 9 bases from V and 6 bases from J, leaving 13 bases between. The CDR3 contains 12 residues. The germline V gene encodes CDR1 SGHRS and CDR2 YFSETQ.

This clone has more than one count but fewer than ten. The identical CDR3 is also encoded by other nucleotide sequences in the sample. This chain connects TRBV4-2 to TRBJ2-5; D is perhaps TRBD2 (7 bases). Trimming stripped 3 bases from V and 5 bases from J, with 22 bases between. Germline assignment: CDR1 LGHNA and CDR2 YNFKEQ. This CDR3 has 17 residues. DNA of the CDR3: TGTGCCAGCAGCCACGTCCTGCCTCCTAGCGGACAGGAGACCCAGTACTTC. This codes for CASSHVLPPSGQETQYF.

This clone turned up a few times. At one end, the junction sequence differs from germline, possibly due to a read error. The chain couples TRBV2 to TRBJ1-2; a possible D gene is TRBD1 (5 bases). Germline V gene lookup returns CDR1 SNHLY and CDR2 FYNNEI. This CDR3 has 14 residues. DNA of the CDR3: TGTGCCAGCAGTAAAGCCAGGGTAGTCTATGGCTACACCTTC. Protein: CASSKARVVYGYTF. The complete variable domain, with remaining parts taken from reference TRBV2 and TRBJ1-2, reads EPEVTQTPSHQVTQMGQEVILRCVPISNHLYFYWYRQILGQKVEFLVSFYNNEISEKSEIFDDQFSVERPDGSNFTLKIRSTKLEDSAMYFCASSKARVVYGYTFGSGTRLTVV.

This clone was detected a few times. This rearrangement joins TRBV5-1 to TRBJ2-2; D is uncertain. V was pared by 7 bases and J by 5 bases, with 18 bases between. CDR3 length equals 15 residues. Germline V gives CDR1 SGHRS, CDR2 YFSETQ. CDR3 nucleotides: TGCGCCAGCGACATAGTTAACAGCAGAACCGGGGAGCTGTTTTTT. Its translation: CASDIVNSRTGELFF.

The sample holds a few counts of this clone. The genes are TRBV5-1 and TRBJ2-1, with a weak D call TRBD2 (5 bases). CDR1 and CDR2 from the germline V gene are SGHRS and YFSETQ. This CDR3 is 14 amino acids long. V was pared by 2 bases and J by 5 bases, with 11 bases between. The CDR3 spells CASSFGVDDNEQFF. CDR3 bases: TGCGCCAGCAGCTTCGGGGTAGACGACAATGAGCAGTTCTTC.

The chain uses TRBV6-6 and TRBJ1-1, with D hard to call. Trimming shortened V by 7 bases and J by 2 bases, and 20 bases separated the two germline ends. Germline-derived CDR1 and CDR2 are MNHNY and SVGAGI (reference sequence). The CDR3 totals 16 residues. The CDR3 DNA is TGTGCCAGCATCAGGTCTAAGTCTCCAGTTAACACTGAAGCTTTCTTT. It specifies CASIRSKSPVNTEAFF.

This CDR3 reads CASNPGRHLNSPLHF. The CDR3 nucleotides read TGTGCCAGCAACCCGGGAAGACACCTTAATTCACCCCTCCACTTT. This rearrangement joins TRBV6-5 to TRBJ1-6; D is unresolved. V was pared by 7 bases and J by 6 bases, with 16 bases between. This CDR3 region has 15 residues. Per germline, CDR1 MNHEY and CDR2 SVGAGI.

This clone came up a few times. The CDR3 protein is CASSARTVEAFF. In DNA form, the CDR3 reads TGTGCCAGCAGTGCGAGGACAGTAGAAGCTTTCTTT. J is TRBJ1-1 and V is TRBV6-1; D is perhaps TRBD1 (6 bases). CDR3 length equals 12 residues. V gave up 4 bases and J gave up 8 bases, with 11 bases separating them. The germline CDR1 and CDR2 sequences are MNHNS and SASEGT.

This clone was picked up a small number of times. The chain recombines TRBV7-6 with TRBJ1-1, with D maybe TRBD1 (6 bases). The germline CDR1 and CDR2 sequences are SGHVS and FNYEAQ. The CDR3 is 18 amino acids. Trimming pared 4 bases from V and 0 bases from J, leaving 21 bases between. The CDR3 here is CASSSGTQASNMNTEAFF. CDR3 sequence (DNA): TGTGCCAGCAGCTCCGGGACACAGGCATCCAATATGAACACTGAAGCTTTCTTT.

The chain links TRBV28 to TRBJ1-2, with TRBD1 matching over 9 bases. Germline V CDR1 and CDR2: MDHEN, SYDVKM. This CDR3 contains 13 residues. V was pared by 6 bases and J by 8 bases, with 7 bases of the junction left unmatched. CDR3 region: CASRPGGQGGYTF. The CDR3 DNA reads TGTGCCAGCAGGCCAGGGGGACAGGGAGGCTACACCTTC.

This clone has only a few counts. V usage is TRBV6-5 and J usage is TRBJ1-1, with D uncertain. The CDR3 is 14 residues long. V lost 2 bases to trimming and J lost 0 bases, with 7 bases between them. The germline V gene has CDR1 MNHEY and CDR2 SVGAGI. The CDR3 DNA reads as TGTGCCAGCAGTTACCTGCGGGTGAACACTGAAGCTTTCTTT. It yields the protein CASSYLRVNTEAFF.

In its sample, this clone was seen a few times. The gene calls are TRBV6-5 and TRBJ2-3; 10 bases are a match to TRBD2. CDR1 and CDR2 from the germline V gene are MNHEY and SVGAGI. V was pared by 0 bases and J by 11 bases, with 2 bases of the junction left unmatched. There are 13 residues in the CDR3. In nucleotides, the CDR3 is TGTGCCAGCAGTTACTCTTCTAGCGGGGGGCAGTATTTT. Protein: CASSYSSSGGQYF.

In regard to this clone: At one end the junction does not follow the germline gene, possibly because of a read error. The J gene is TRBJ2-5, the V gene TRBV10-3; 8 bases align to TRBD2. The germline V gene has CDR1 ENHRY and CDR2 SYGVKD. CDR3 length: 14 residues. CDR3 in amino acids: CAISPAGAKETHYF. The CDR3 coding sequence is TGTGCCATCAGTCCAGCGGGAGCGAAAGAGACCCACTACTTC.

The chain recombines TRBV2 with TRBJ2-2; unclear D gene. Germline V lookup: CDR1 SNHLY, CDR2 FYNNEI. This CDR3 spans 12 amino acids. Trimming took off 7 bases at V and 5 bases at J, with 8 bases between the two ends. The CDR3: CASTGDTGELFF. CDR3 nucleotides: TGTGCCAGCACCGGAGATACCGGGGAGCTGTTTTTT.

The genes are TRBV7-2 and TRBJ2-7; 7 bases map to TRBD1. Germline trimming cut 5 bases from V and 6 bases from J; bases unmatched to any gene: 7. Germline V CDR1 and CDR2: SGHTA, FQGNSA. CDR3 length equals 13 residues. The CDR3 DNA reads TGTGCCAGCAGCGGCTACAGGGACAGCGAGCAGTACTTC. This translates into CASSGYRDSEQYF.